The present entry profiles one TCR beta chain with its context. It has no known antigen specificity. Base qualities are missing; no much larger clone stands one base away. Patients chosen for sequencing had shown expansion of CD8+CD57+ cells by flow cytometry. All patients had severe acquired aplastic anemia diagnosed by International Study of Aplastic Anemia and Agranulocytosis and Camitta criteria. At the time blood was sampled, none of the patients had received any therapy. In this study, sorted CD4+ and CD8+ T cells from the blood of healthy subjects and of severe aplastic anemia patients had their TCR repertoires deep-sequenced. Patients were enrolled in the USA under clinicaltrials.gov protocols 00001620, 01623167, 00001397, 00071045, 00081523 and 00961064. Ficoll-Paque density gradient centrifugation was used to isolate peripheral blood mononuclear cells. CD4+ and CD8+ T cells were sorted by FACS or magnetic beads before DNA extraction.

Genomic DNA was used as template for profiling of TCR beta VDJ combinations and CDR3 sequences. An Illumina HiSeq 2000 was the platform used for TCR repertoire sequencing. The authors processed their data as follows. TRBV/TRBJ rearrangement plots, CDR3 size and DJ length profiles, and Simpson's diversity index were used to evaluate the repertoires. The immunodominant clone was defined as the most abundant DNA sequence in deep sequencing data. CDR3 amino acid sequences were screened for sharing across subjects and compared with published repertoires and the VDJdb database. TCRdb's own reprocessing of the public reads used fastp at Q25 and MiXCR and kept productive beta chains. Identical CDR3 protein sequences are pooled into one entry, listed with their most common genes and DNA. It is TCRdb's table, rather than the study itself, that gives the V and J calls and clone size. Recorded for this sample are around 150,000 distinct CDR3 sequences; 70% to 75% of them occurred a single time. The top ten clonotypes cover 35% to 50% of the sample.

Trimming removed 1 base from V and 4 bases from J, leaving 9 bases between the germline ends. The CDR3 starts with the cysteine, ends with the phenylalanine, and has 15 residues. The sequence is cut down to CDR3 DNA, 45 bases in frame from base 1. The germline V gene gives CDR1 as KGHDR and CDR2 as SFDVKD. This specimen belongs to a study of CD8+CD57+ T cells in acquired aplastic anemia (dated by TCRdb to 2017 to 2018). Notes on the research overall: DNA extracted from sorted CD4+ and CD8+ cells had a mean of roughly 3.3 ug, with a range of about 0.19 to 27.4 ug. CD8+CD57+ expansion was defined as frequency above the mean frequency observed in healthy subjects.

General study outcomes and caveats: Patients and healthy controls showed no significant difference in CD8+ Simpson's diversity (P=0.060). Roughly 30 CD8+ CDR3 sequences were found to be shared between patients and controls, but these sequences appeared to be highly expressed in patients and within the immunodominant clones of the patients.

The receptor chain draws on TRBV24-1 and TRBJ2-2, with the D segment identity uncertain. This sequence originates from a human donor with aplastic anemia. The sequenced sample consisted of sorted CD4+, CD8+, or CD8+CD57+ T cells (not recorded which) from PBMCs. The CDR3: CATSDFEPRTGELFF. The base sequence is TGTGCCACCAGTGATTTTGAACCGCGCACCGGGGAGCTGTTTTTT.